The 19 T cell receptor beta chains below come from one sample, sequenced in a study of graft-versus-host responses after intestinal transplantation. Profiling relied on immunoSEQ multiplex PCR, and the TCRdb table lists in-frame clones only, not all of them. The sample contains 80,000 to 90,000 clones, more than 90% of which appear only once. The antigens these receptors bind are not known. Source: unstimulated CD4+ T cells sorted from spleen or lymph node cells, taken before intestinal transplant. The source is a human donor who received an intestinal transplant.

The V and J genes are TRBV28 and TRBJ1-2; D is undetermined. Deletions cut 6 bases from V and 2 bases from J, with 7 bases between. The CDR3 runs 12 residues. The germline gives CDR1 MDHEN, CDR2 SYDVKM. CDR3 coding DNA: TGTGCCAGCAGCACGGGGAACTATGGCTACACCTTC. Translation: CASSTGNYGYTF.

This chain links TRBV5-6 with TRBJ2-1; D call uncertain. Germline V gene sequence: CDR1 SGHDT, CDR2 YYEEEE. The CDR3 has 12 amino acids. The V end lost 2 bases, the J end lost 6 bases, and 6 bases lay between the germline ends. The CDR3 loop reads CASSFGSNEQFF. Here the CDR3 DNA reads TGTGCCAGCAGCTTCGGAAGCAATGAGCAGTTCTTC. Based on the CDR3 plus reference TRBV5-6 and TRBJ2-1, the full variable domain is DAGVTQSPTHLIKTRGQQVTLRCSPKSGHDTVSWYQQALGQGPQFIFQYYEEEERQRGNFPDRFSGHQFPNYSSELNVNALLLGDSALYLCASSFGSNEQFFGPGTRLTVL.

The gene calls are TRBV5-5 and TRBJ2-5; D call uncertain. The CDR3 length is 13 residues. The V end lost 0 bases, the J end lost 3 bases, and 6 bases lay between the germline ends. Germline loops: CDR1 SGHKS, CDR2 YYEKEE (reference sequence). The CDR3 region is CASSLVGKETQYF. The CDR3 DNA is TGTGCCAGCAGCTTGGTCGGCAAAGAGACCCAGTACTTC.

V is TRBV19 and J is TRBJ2-3, with D tentatively TRBD1 (6 bases). Trimming took off 6 bases at V and 0 bases at J, with 10 bases between the two ends. This CDR3 is built from 14 residues. CDR1 LNHDA and CDR2 SQIVND come from the germline V gene (reference sequence). The CDR3 nucleotides read TGTGCCAGTAGGGCCAGGGGAAGCACAGATACGCAGTATTTT. Its translation is CASRARGSTDTQYF.

This chain joins TRBV2 and TRBJ2-1; 7 bases are shared with TRBD2. Trimming cost V 1 base and J 8 bases; bases outside gene matches: 2. The CDR3 is 13 amino acids. CDR1 is SNHLY and CDR2 is FYNNEI in the germline V gene. For the CDR3, the DNA is TGTGCCAGCAGTGAAGGGGGGGGTCATGAGCAGTTCTTC. As protein: CASSEGGGHEQFF.

The chain recombines TRBV6-5 with TRBJ1-6; possible D gene TRBD1, 6 bases. Per germline, CDR1 MNHEY and CDR2 SVGAGI. Trimming took off 5 bases at V and 10 bases at J, with 18 bases between the two ends. This CDR3 contains 15 residues. The DNA for the CDR3 is TGTGCCAGCAGTACCCATCAGGGGTTAGAGTCACCCCTCCACTTT. Translation gives CASSTHQGLESPLHF.

The gene calls are TRBV6-1 and TRBJ1-3; D gene unclear. The V end lost 10 bases, the J end lost 1 base, and 11 bases lay between the germline ends. CDR1 and CDR2 (germline): MNHNS, SASEGT. This CDR3 is 13 amino acids long. This CDR3 reads CATNILSGNTIYF. CDR3 nucleotides: TGTGCCACCAACATACTTTCTGGAAACACCATATATTTT.

V usage is TRBV5-1 and J usage is TRBJ1-6; TRBD1 matches at 8 bases. The CDR3 has 15 amino acids. V dropped 5 bases and J dropped 7; count of bases not matched to a gene: 8. Germline values: CDR1 SGHRS, CDR2 YFSETQ. The CDR3 region is CASSGTGPTNSPLHF. The CDR3 region has the DNA TGCGCCAGCAGTGGGACAGGCCCAACGAATTCACCCCTCCACTTT.

This clone was seen just once. The rearrangement links TRBV28 to TRBJ2-3; D ambiguous. The CDR3 contains 14 residues. Trimming left V 6 bases short and J 3 bases short, with 13 bases between. CDR1 and CDR2 (germline): MDHEN, SYDVKM. The CDR3 loop reads CASRVTRPTDTQYF. The CDR3 DNA follows: TGTGCCAGCAGGGTTACCAGACCGACAGATACGCAGTATTTT.

The chain couples TRBV19 to TRBJ2-1; perhaps D is TRBD1 or TRBD2 (5 bases each). The CDR3 is 14 amino acids. Trimming removed 5 bases at V and 5 bases at J, with 13 bases between. In germline, CDR1 is LNHDA, CDR2 SQIVND (reference sequence). The DNA of the CDR3 is TGTGCCAGTAGTTTCCGGGACGGGAACAATGAGCAGTTCTTC. As protein: CASSFRDGNNEQFF.

The chain has TRBV5-8 and TRBJ1-5; perhaps TRBD1 as D (6 bases). Trimming pared 4 bases from V and 0 bases from J, leaving 8 bases between. This CDR3 spans 14 amino acids. CDR1 SGHTS and CDR2 YDEGEE come from the germline V gene. CDR3 protein: CASSHRDSNQPQHF. The CDR3 DNA follows: TGTGCCAGCAGCCACAGGGATAGCAATCAGCCCCAGCATTTT.

The chain is built from TRBV5-4 and TRBJ2-1; possible D gene TRBD2, 6 bases. The V gene lost 1 base and the J gene lost 12 bases, with 11 bases spanning the gap. Germline loops: CDR1 SGHNT, CDR2 YYREEE (reference sequence). This CDR3 has 12 amino acids. The CDR3 bases are TGTGCCAGCAGCTTGTGGGGGGAGCGGCAGTTCTTC. This translates into CASSLWGERQFF.

The rearrangement uses TRBV28 and TRBJ2-7; D is undetermined. The V end was cut by 4 bases, the J end by 0 bases, with 13 bases between. The CDR3 has 15 amino acids. Germline CDR1 reads MDHEN; CDR2 reads SYDVKM. In nucleotides, the CDR3 is TGTGCCAGCAGTTCTAGGGCCTTGAGCTCCTACGAGCAGTACTTC. It yields the protein CASSSRALSSYEQYF.

This chain uses TRBV6-5 with TRBJ2-7; perhaps TRBD1 as D (6 bases). The V end was cut by 4 bases, the J end by 4 bases, with 20 bases between. This CDR3 is built from 16 residues. Germline-derived CDR1 and CDR2 are MNHEY and SVGAGI. CDR3 in DNA: TGTGCCAGCAGTTTGTTCACCGGGACAAGACCTTACGAGCAGTACTTC. As protein: CASSLFTGTRPYEQYF.

V gene TRBV5-6 combines with J gene TRBJ2-7; TRBD1 agrees at 8 bases. The V and J ends lost 4 bases and 0 bases, in that order; junction bases with no gene match: 6. Germline CDR1 reads SGHDT; CDR2 reads YYEEEE. The CDR3 sequence is 15 residues long. The CDR3 nucleotides are TGTGCCAGCAGCCCGGTGGGACAGGACTCCTACGAGCAGTACTTC. Its translation: CASSPVGQDSYEQYF.

CDR3 nucleotides: TGTGCCAGCAGCTGGGGGACAGGGTCGATGAACACTGAAGCTTTCTTT. It codes for CASSWGTGSMNTEAFF. The genes are TRBV5-6 and TRBJ1-1; 9 bases are shared with TRBD1. The CDR3 runs 16 residues. The ends lost 3 bases at V and 0 bases at J; junction bases unmatched: 6. From germline, CDR1 is SGHDT and CDR2 YYEEEE.

The chain is built from TRBV19 and TRBJ1-2; 7 bases map to TRBD1. Germline loops: CDR1 LNHDA, CDR2 SQIVND (reference sequence). Trimming at V came to 6 bases and at J to 8 bases, leaving 12 bases not matched to a gene. This CDR3 is built from 14 residues. DNA for the CDR3: TGTGCCAGTAGGGAATCCGGGACAGTAAGCGGCTACACCTTC. Translation gives CASRESGTVSGYTF. Variable domain in full (rest from reference TRBV19 and TRBJ1-2): DGGITQSPKYLFRKEGQNVTLSCEQNLNHDAMYWYRQDPGQGLRLIYYSQIVNDFQKGDIAEGYSVSREKKESFPLTVTSAQKNPTAFYLCASRESGTVSGYTFGSGTRLTVV.

The chain has TRBV4-2 and TRBJ2-1, with 7 bases lining up with TRBD2. Germline V gene data show CDR1 as LGHNA and CDR2 as YNFKEQ. The CDR3 spans 16 residues. With V trimmed by 4 bases and J by 0 bases, 6 bases remained unmatched. The CDR3, as DNA: TGTGCCAGCAGCCTCGGACTAGTAGGCTCCTACAATGAGCAGTTCTTC. Amino acids: CASSLGLVGSYNEQFF.

This clone has a handful of counts. This rearrangement joins TRBV6-1 to TRBJ1-1, with TRBD1 as a possible D gene (6 bases). The CDR3 sequence is 16 residues long. CDR1 is MNHNS and CDR2 is SASEGT in the germline V gene. The germline V and J ends were trimmed by 4 bases and 0 bases, with 15 bases remaining between them. The CDR3 reads CASSVTGGRLNTEAFF. DNA of the CDR3: TGTGCCAGCAGTGTGACCGGGGGGCGGTTGAACACTGAAGCTTTCTTT.